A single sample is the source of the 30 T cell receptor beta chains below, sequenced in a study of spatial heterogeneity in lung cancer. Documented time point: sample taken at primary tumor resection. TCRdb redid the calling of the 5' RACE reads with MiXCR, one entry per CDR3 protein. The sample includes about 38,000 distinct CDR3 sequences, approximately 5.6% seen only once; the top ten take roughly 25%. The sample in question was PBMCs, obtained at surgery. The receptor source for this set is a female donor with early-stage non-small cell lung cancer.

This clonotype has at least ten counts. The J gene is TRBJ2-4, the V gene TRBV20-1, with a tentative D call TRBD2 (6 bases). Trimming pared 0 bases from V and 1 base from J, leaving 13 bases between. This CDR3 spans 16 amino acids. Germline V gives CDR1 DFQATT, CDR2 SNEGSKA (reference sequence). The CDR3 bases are TGCAGTGCTAGAGATACCCCGGAGGGGGCCAAAAACATTCAGTACTTC. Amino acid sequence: CSARDTPEGAKNIQYF.

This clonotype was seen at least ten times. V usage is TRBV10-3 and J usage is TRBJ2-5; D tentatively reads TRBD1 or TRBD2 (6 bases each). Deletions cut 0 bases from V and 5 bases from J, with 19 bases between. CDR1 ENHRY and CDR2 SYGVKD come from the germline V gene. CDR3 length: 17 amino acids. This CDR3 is CAISESVFQQGLETQYF. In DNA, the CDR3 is TGTGCCATCAGTGAGTCGGTGTTTCAACAGGGACTTGAGACCCAGTACTTC.

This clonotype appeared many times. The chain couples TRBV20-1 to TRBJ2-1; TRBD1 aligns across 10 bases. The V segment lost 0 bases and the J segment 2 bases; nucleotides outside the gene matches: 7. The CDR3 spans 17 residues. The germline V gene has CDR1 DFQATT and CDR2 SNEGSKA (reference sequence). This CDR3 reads CSARDPSDRGPYNEQFF. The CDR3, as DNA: TGCAGTGCTAGAGATCCGTCTGACAGGGGGCCCTACAATGAGCAGTTCTTC.

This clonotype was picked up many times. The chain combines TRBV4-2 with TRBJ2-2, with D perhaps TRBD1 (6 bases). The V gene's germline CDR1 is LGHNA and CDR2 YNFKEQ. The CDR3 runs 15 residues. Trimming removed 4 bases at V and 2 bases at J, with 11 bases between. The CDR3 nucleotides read TGTGCCAGCAGCCGGACAGAAATTAACACCGGGGAGCTGTTTTTT. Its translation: CASSRTEINTGELFF.

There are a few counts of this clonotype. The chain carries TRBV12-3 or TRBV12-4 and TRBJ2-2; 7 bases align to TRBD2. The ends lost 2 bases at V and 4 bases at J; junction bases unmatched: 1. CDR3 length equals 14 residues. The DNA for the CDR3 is TGTGCCAGCAGTTTACGCGGGGGCACCGGGGAGCTGTTTTTT. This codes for CASSLRGGTGELFF.

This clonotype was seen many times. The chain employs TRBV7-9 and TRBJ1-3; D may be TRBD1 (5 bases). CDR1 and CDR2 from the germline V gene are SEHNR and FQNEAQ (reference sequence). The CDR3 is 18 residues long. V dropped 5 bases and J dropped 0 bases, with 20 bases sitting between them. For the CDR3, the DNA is TGTGCCAGCAGCCGTCCCAGACAGCTAGAAAACTCTGGAAACACCATATATTTT. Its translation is CASSRPRQLENSGNTIYF.

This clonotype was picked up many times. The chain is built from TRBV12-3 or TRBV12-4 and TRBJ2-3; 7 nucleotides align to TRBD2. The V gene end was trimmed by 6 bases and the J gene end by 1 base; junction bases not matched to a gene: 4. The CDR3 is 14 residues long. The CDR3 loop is CASRIGGGTDTQYF. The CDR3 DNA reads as TGTGCCAGCAGGATTGGGGGGGGCACAGATACGCAGTATTTT.

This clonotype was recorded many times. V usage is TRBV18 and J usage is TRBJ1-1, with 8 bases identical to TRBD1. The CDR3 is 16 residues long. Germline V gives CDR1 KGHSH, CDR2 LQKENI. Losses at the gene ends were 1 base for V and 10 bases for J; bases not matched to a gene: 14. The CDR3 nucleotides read TGTGCCAGCTCACCACGGGACAGGCGAATGGGCCTGTCAGCTTTCTTT. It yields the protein CASSPRDRRMGLSAFF.

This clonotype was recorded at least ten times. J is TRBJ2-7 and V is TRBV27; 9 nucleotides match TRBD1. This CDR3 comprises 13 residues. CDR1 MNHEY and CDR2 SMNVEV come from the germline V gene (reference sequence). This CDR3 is CATQTGGDYEQYF. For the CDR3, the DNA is TGTGCTACACAGACAGGGGGGGACTACGAGCAGTACTTC.

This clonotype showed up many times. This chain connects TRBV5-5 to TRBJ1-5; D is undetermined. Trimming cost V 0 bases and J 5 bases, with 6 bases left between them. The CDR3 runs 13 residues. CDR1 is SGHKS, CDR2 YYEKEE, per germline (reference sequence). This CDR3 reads CASSLGRDQPQHF. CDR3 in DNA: TGTGCCAGCAGCTTGGGGAGGGATCAGCCCCAGCATTTT.

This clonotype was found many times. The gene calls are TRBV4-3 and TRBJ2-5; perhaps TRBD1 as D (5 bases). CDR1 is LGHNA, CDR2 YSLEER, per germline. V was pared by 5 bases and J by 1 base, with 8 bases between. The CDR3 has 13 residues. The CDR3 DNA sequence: TGCGCCAGCAGCAAGCAGGGCCAAGAGACCCAGTACTTC. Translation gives CASSKQGQETQYF.

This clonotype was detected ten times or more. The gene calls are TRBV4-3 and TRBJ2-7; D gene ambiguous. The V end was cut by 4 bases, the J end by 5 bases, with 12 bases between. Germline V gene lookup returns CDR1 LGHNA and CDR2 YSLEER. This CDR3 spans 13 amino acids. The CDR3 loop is CASSLARVDEQYF. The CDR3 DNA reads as TGCGCCAGCAGCCTGGCTAGGGTCGACGAGCAGTACTTC.

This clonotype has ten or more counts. Here the CDR3 DNA reads TGTGCCAGCAGTTTAGTGCGGGGGGGCACAGATACGCAGTATTTT. Residues: CASSLVRGGTDTQYF. The chain recombines TRBV27 with TRBJ2-3; 8 bases line up with TRBD2. Germline CDR1 and CDR2: MNHEY and SMNVEV (reference sequence). The length of the CDR3 is 15 residues. Unmatched junction bases numbered 2, after V lost 2 bases and J lost 1 base.

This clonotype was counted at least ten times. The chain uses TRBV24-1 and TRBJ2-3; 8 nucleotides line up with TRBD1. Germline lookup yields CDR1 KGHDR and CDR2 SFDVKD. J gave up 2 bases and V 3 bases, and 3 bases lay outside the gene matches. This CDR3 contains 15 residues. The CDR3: CATSDKTGATDTQYF. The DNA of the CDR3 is TGTGCCACCAGTGATAAGACAGGGGCCACAGATACGCAGTATTTT.

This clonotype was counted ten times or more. The CDR3 reads CASSKQGPNTEAFF. Written as DNA, the CDR3 is TGTGCCAGCAGTAAACAGGGGCCGAACACTGAAGCTTTCTTT. This sequence joins TRBV5-4 and TRBJ1-1; 7 bases match TRBD1. J gave up 1 base and V 5 bases, and 5 bases lay outside the gene matches. CDR1 SGHNT and CDR2 YYREEE come from the germline V gene (reference sequence). The CDR3 loop spans 14 amino acids.

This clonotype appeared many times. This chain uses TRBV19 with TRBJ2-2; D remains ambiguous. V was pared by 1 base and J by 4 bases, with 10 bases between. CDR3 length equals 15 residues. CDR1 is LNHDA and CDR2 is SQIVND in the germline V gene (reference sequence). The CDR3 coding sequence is TGTGCCAGTAGTATAGCCGCCATTGGCACCGGGGAGCTGTTTTTT. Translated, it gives CASSIAAIGTGELFF.

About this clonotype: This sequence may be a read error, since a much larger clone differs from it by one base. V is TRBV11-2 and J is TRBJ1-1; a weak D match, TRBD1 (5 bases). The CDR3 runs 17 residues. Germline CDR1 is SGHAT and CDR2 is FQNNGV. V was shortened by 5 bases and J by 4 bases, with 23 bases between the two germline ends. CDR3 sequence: CASSPFGAGRRITEAFF. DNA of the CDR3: TGTGCCAGCAGCCCTTTTGGGGCTGGACGGAGGATCACTGAAGCTTTCTTT.

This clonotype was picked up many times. CDR3 nucleotides: TGCAGTGCCAATCCCGGGACAGGGAATGAAAAACTGTTTTTT. This encodes CSANPGTGNEKLFF. The chain links TRBV20-1 to TRBJ1-4; 9 bases match TRBD1. Germline V lookup: CDR1 DFQATT, CDR2 SNEGSKA (reference sequence). Germline trimming cut 6 bases from V and 5 bases from J; bases unmatched to any gene: 7. This CDR3 spans 14 amino acids.

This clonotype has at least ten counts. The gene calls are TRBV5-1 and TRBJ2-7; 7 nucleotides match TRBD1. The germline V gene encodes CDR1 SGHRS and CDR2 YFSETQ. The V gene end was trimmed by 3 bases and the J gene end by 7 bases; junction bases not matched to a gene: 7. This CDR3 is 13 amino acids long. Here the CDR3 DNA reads TGCGCCAGCAGCTCCGACAGGGTTGGTGAGCAGTACTTC. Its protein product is CASSSDRVGEQYF.

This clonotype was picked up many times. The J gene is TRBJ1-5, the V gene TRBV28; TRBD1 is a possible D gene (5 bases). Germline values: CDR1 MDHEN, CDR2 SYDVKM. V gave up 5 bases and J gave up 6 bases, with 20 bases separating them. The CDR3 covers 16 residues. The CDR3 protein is CASSPPPGEAGQPQHF. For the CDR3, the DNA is TGTGCCAGCAGTCCCCCTCCGGGGGAAGCTGGTCAGCCCCAGCATTTT.

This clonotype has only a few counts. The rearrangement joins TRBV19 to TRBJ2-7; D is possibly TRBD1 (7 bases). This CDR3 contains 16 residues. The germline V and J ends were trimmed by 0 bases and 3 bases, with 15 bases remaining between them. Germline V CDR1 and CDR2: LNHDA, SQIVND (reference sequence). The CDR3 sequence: CASSIDRGGGGYEQYF. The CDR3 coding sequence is TGTGCCAGTAGTATAGATCGAGGAGGGGGCGGCTACGAGCAGTACTTC.

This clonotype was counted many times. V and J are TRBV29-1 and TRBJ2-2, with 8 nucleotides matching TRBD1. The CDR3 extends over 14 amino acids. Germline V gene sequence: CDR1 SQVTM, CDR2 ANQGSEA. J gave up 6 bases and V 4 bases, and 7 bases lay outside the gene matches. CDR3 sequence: CSVAGQGGAGELFF. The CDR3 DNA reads TGCAGCGTTGCTGGACAGGGAGGTGCCGGGGAGCTGTTTTTT.

CDR3 coding DNA: TGTGCCAGCAGCTTAGTGGGGGGGCTTCAAGAGACCCAGTACTTC. Translating it yields CASSLVGGLQETQYF. The genes are TRBV7-6 and TRBJ2-5; a possible D gene is TRBD2 (7 bases). CDR3 length: 15 amino acids. CDR1 and CDR2 (germline): SGHVS, FNYEAQ. V was cut by 1 base and J by 2 bases, with 11 bases left in between.

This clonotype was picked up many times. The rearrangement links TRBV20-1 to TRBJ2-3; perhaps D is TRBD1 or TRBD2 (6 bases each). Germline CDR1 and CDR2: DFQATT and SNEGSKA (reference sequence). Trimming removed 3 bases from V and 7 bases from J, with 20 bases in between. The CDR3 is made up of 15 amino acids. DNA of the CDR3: TGCAGTGCTAGCGGGGGCCCGGTTGGCCTTAATACGCAGTATTTT. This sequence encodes CSASGGPVGLNTQYF.

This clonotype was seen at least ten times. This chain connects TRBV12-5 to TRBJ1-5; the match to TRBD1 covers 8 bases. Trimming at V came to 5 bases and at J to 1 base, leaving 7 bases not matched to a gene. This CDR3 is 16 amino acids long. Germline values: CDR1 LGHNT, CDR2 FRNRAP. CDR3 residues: CASGVQGARSNQPQHF. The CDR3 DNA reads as TGTGCTAGTGGTGTCCAGGGGGCGCGGAGCAATCAGCCCCAGCATTTT.

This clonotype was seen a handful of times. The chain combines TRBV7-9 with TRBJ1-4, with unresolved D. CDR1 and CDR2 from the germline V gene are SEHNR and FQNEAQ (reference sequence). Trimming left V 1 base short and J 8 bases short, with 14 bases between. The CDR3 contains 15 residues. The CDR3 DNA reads TGTGCCAGCAGCTTAGGAAACTTGGAGGGAGAAAAACTGTTTTTT. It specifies CASSLGNLEGEKLFF.

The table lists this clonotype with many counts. CDR3 protein: CASSPTGANQPQHF. In DNA form, the CDR3 reads TGTGCCAGCAGCCCAACAGGGGCCAATCAGCCCCAGCATTTT. This chain connects TRBV16 to TRBJ1-5; 7 nucleotides match TRBD1. CDR3 length: 14 residues. The J segment lost 3 bases and the V segment lost 4 bases, leaving 3 bases of the junction unmatched. CDR1 is KGHSY, CDR2 FQNENV, per germline.

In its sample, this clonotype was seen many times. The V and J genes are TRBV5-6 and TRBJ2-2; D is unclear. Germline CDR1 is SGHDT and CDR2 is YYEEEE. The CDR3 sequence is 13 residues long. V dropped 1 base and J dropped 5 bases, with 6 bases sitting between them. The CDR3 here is CASSLMRTGELFF. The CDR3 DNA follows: TGTGCCAGCAGCTTGATGAGAACCGGGGAGCTGTTTTTT.

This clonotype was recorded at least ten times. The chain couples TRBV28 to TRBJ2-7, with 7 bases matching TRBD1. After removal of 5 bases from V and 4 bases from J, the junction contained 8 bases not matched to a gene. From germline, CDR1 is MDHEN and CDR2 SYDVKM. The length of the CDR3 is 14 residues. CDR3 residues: CASSPRQGRYEQYF. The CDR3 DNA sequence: TGTGCCAGCAGTCCTCGACAGGGAAGGTACGAGCAGTACTTC.

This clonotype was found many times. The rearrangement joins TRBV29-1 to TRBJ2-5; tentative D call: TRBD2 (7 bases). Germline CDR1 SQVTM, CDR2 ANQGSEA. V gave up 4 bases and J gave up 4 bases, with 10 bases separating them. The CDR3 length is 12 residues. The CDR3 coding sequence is TGCAGCGTTGGGGGGGGCCTAGAGACCCAGTACTTC. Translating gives CSVGGGLETQYF.